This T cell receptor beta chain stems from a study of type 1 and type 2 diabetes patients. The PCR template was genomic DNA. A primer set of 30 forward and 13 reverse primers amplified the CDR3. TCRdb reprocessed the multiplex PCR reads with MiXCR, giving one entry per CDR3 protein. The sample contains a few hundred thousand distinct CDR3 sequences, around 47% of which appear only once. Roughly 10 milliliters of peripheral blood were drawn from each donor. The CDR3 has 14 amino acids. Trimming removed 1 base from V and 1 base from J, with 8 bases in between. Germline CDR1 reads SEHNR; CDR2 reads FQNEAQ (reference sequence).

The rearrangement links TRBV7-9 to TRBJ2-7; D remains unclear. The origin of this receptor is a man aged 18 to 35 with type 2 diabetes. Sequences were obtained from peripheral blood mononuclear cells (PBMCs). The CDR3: CASSLGVSSYEQYF. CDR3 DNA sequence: TGTGCCAGCAGCTTAGGAGTATCATCCTACGAGCAGTACTTC.